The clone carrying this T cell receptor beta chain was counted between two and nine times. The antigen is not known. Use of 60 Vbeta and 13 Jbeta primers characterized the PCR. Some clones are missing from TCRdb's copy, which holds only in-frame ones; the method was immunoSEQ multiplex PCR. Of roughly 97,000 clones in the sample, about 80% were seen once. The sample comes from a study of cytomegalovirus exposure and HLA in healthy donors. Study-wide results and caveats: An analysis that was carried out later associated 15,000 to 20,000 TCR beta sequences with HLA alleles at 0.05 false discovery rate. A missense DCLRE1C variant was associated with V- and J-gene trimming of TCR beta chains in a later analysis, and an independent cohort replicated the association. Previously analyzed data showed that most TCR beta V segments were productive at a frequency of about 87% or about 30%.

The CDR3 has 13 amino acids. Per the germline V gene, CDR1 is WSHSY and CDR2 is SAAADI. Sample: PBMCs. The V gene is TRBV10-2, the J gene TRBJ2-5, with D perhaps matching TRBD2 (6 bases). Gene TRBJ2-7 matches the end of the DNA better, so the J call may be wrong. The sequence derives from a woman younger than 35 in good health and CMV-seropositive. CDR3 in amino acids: CASTRDASYEQYF. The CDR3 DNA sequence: TGCGCCAGCACGCGGGACGCCTCCTACGAGCAGTACTTC.